This TCR beta chain was obtained from a study of cytomegalovirus exposure and HLA in healthy donors. This CDR3 spans 18 amino acids. From germline, CDR1 is MNHEY and CDR2 SMNVEV (reference sequence). Trimming took 0 bases from V and 2 from J, leaving 17 bases between them. TCRdb's table, derived via immunoSEQ multiplex PCR, lists solely in-frame clones and lacks some. The sample holds around 250,000 clones; around 91% are singletons and the top ten take more than 0.35%. The donors were in the roughly 120-subject validation cohort, distinct from the 666-subject first cohort. Study results and caveats: The dataset shows that most TCR sequences were rare, while some public TCRs occurred in many donors.

Details on this clone: Its antigen remains unknown.

The receptor was derived from a young woman in good health and CMV-seronegative. The source material was PBMCs. The chain combines TRBV27 with TRBJ1-5; tentative D call: TRBD1 (5 bases). The CDR3 reads CASSLSSGTFLRNQPQHF. In nucleotides, the CDR3 is TGTGCCAGCAGTTTATCCAGCGGGACCTTTCTACGCAATCAGCCCCAGCATTTT.